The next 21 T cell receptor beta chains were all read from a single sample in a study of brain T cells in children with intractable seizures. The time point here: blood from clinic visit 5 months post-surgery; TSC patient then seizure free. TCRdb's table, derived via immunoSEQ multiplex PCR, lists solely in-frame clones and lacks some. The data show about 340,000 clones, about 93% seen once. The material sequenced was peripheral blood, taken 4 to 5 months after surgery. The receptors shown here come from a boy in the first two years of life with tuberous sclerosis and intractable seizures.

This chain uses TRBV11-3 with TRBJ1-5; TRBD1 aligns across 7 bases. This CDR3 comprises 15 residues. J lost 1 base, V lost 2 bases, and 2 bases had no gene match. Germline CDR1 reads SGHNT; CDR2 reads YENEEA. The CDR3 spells CASSLTGASNQPQHF. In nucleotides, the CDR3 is TGTGCCAGCAGCTTAACAGGGGCGAGCAATCAGCCCCAGCATTTT. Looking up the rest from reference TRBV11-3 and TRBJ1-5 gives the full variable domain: EAGVVQSPRYKIIEKKQPVAFWCNPISGHNTLYWYLQNLGQGPELLIRYENEEAVDDSQLPKDRFSAERLKGVDSTLKIQPAELGDSAVYLCASSLTGASNQPQHFGDGTRLSIL.

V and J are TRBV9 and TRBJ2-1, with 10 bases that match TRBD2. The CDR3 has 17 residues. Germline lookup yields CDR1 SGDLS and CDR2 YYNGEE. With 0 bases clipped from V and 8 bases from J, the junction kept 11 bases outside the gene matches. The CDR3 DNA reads TGTGCCAGCAGCGTAGAGGAGAGGGGACTAGCGAACCATGAGCAGTTCTTC. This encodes CASSVEERGLANHEQFF.

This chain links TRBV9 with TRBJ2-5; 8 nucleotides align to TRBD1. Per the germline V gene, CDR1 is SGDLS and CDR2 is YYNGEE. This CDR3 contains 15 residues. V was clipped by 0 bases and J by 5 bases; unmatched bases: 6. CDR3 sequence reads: CASSVESGGAETQYF. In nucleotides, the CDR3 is TGTGCCAGCAGCGTAGAGTCAGGGGGCGCCGAGACCCAGTACTTC.

The CDR3, as DNA: TGTGCCAGCGGCTTCGAGACCGGGGAGCTGTTTTTT. This gives the protein CASGFETGELFF. The chain employs TRBV12-3 or TRBV12-4 and TRBJ2-2; D gene uncertain. The CDR3 has 12 amino acids. Deletions cut 8 bases from V and 5 bases from J, with 9 bases between.

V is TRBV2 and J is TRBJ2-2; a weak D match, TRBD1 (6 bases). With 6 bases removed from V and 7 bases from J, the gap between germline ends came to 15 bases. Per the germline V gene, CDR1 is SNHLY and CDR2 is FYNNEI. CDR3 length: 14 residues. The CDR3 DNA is TGTGCCAGCAGGCCGGGACATCTAGGCGGGGAGCTGTTTTTT. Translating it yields CASRPGHLGGELFF.

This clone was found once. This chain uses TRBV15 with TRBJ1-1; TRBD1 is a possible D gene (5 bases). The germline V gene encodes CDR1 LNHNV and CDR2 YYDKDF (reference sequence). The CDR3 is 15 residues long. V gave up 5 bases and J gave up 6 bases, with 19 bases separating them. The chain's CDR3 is CATSSHPGVSAEAFF. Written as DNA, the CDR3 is TGTGCCACCAGCTCACACCCGGGGGTTTCGGCTGAAGCTTTCTTT. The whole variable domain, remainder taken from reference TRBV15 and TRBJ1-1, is DAMVIQNPRYQVTQFGKPVTLSCSQTLNHNVMYWYQQKSSQAPKLLFHYYDKDFNNEADTPDNFQSRRPNTSFCFLDIRSPGLGDTAMYLCATSSHPGVSAEAFFGQGTRLTVV.

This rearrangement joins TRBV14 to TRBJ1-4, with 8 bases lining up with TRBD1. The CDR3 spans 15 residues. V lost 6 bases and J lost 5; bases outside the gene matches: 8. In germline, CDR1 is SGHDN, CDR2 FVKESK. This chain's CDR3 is CASSPGGQANEKLFF. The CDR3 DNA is TGTGCCAGCAGTCCCGGGGGACAGGCAAATGAAAAACTGTTTTTT.

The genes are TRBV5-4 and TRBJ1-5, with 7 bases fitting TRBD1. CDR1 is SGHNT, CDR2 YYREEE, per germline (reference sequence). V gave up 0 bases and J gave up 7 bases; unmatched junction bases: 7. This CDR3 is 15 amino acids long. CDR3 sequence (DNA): TGTGCCAGCAGCTTGGGCCCCGACAGGGCGCAGCCCCAGCATTTT. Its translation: CASSLGPDRAQPQHF.

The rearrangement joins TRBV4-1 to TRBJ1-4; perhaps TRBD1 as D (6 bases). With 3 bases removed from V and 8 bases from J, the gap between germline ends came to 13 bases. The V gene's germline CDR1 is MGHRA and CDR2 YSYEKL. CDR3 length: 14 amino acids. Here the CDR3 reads CASSQTGLKEKLFF. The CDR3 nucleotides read TGCGCCAGCAGCCAGACAGGTTTAAAGGAAAAACTGTTTTTT.

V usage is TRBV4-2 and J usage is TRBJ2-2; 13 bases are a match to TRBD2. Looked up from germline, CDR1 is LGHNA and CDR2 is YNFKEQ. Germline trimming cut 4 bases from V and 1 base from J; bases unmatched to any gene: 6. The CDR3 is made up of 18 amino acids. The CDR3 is CASSPGLAGVGNTGELFF. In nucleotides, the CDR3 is TGTGCCAGCAGCCCAGGACTAGCGGGAGTGGGGAACACCGGGGAGCTGTTTTTT.

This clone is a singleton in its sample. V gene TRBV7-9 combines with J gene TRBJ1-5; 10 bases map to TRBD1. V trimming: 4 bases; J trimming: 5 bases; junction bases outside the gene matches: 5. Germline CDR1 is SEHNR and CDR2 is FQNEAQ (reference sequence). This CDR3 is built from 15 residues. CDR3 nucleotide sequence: TGTGCCAGCAGCTCCAGGACAGGGGGGCATCAGCCCCAGCATTTT. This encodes CASSSRTGGHQPQHF.

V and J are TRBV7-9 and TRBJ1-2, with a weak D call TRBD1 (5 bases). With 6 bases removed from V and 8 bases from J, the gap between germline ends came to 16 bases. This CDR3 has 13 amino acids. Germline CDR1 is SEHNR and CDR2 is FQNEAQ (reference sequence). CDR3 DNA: TGTGCCAGCAGGGTTCCAGGGAACGGCGGCTACACCTTC. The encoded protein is CASRVPGNGGYTF.

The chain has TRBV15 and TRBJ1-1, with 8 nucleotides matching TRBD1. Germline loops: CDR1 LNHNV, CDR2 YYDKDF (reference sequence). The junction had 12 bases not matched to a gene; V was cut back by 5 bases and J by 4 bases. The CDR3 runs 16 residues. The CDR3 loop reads CATSEQGAPSITEAFF. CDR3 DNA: TGTGCCACCAGCGAGCAGGGGGCCCCGTCGATCACTGAAGCTTTCTTT.

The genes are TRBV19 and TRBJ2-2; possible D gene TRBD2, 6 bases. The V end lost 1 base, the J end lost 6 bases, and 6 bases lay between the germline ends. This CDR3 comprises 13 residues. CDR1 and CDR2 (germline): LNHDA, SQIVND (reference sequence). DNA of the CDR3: TGTGCCAGTAGTATAGGGGGGGCCGGGGAGCTGTTTTTT. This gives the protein CASSIGGAGELFF.

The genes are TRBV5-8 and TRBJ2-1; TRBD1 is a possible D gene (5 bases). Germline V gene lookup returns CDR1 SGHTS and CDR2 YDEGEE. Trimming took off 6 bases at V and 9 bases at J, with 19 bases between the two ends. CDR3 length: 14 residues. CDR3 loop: CASTPTEVWGEQFF. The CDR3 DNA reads TGTGCCAGCACCCCGACAGAAGTTTGGGGTGAGCAGTTCTTC.

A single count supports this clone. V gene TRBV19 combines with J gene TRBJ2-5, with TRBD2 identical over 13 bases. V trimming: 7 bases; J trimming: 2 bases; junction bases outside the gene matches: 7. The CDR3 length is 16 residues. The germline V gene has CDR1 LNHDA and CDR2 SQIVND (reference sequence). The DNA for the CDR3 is TGTGCCAGTACCCCACTAGCGGGAGGGCCACAAGAGACCCAGTACTTC. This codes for CASTPLAGGPQETQYF.

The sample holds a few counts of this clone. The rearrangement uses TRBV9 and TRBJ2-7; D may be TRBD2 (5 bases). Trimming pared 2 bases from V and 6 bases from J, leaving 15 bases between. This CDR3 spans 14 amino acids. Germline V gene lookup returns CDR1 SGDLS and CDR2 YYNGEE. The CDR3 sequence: CASSVSGQAPEQYF. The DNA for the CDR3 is TGTGCCAGCAGCGTGAGCGGTCAGGCCCCCGAGCAGTACTTC.

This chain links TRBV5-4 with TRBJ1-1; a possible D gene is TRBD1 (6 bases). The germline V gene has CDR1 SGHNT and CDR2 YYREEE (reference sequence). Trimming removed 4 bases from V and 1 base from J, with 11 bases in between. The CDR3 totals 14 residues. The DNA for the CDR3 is TGTGCCAGCAGCAGGCACAGGGAGAACACTGAAGCTTTCTTT. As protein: CASSRHRENTEAFF.

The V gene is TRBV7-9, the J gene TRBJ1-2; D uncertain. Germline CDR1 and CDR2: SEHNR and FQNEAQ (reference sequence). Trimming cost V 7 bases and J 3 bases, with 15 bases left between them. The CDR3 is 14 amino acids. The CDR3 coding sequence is TGTGCCAGCACCAAAAACCCGGTGGACTATGGCTACACCTTC. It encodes CASTKNPVDYGYTF.

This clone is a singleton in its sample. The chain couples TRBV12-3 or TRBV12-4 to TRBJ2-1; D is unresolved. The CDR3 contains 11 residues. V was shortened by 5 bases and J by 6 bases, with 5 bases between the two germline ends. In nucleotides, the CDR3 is TGTGCCAGCAGTCCATCCAATGAGCAGTTCTTC. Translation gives CASSPSNEQFF.

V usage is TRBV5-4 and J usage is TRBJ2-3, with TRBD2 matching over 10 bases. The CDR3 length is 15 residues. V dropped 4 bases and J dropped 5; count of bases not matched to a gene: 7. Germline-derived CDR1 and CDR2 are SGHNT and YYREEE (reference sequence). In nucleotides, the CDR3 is TGTGCCAGCAGCAACCTAGCGGGGGCCAGAGATACGCAGTATTTT. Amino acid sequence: CASSNLAGARDTQYF.